The TCR beta chain under discussion was sequenced for a study of T cell repertoires in cytomegalovirus infection. Findings of the study overall: Carriers of CMV and the relevant HLA type were discriminated by public TCR beta frequency. HLA-C-restricted, CMV-specific TCR beta clonotypes were dominant ex vivo.

This clonotype was recorded many times. Its matching antigen is unknown. TCRdb itself ran the reads through MiXCR, one entry per CDR3 protein. Of approximately 140,000 distinct CDR3 sequences in the sample, about 6.3% were seen once. This sequence originates from a human donor in good health (CMV status not recorded). Some clones in this sample may be carry-over from other donors' samples. The source material was PBMCs.

The CDR3: CASSFSGTSGAETQYF. CDR3 DNA sequence: TGTGCCAGCAGCTTTTCAGGGACTAGCGGGGCGGAGACCCAGTACTTC. The chain links TRBV7-2 to TRBJ2-5, with 13 nucleotides matching TRBD2. Germline CDR1 reads SGHTA; CDR2 reads FQGNSA. J was trimmed by 5 bases and V by 3 bases; bases with no gene match: 6. The CDR3 extends over 16 amino acids.